These 16 T cell receptor beta chains were sequenced from one sample in a study of blood T cells in healthy people across ages. The use of a sample-barcoded 5' primer and a J-beta primer mix characterized a second PCR of roughly 6 to 12 cycles. TCRdb reprocessed the 5' RACE reads with MiXCR, giving one entry per CDR3 protein. The table includes some 760,000 distinct CDR3 sequences, more than 20% detected once. Separately, the same data were catalogued under a study of T cells of mothers and their children.

Sequenced: blood. The receptors were gathered from a boy aged 5 to 17 in good health.

This clonotype was seen a handful of times. The rearrangement links TRBV25-1 to TRBJ2-5; TRBD1 matches at 8 bases. CDR3 length: 16 amino acids. Germline assignment: CDR1 MGHDK and CDR2 SYGVNS. Trimming at V came to 3 bases and at J to 5 bases, leaving 11 bases not matched to a gene. CDR3 loop: CASSDYQDRVWETQYF. In DNA form, the CDR3 reads TGTGCCAGCAGTGACTACCAGGACAGGGTTTGGGAGACCCAGTACTTC. Variable domain in full (rest from reference TRBV25-1 and TRBJ2-5): EADIYQTPRYLVIGTGKKITLECSQTMGHDKMYWYQQDPGMELHLIHYSYGVNSTEKGDLSSESTVSRIRTEHFPLTLESARPSHTSQYLCASSDYQDRVWETQYFGPGTRLLVL.

The V gene is TRBV20-1, the J gene TRBJ1-2; no definite D call. V dropped 6 bases and J dropped 8 bases, with 13 bases sitting between them. The germline V gene has CDR1 DFQATT and CDR2 SNEGSKA (reference sequence). The CDR3 length is 11 residues. The DNA of the CDR3 is TGCAGTGCCCACCCGGGCGGGGGCTACACCTTC. Its protein is CSAHPGGGYTF.

V is TRBV2 and J is TRBJ2-5; the D is unclear. The CDR3 has 13 amino acids. The V end lost 10 bases, the J end lost 3 bases, and 15 bases lay between the germline ends. The germline CDR1 and CDR2 sequences are SNHLY and FYNNEI. The CDR3 loop is CAIIPEEEETQYF. The CDR3, as DNA: TGTGCCATCATCCCTGAGGAAGAAGAGACCCAGTACTTC.

This clonotype was seen more than once but under ten times. The rearrangement joins TRBV6-5 to TRBJ2-7; TRBD1 might be the D (6 bases). CDR3 length equals 14 residues. The V end lost 7 bases, the J end lost 0 bases, and 13 bases lay between the germline ends. Germline V gene sequence: CDR1 MNHEY, CDR2 SVGAGI. CDR3 DNA sequence: TGTGCCAGCACCCGGCAGGGGCCCTCCTACGAGCAGTACTTC. The encoded protein is CASTRQGPSYEQYF.

The V gene is TRBV5-1, the J gene TRBJ1-1; D remains ambiguous. Between the trimmed V and J ends, which lost 2 bases and 1 base, there was a span of 12 bases. The germline CDR1 and CDR2 sequences are SGHRS and YFSETQ. The CDR3 consists of 15 residues. CDR3 protein: CASSFGIRTNTEAFF. The CDR3 bases are TGCGCCAGCAGCTTTGGTATACGAACGAACACTGAAGCTTTCTTT.

This clonotype was found once. The J gene is TRBJ1-5, the V gene TRBV28; D unclear. Germline V gives CDR1 MDHEN, CDR2 SYDVKM. Trimming removed 3 bases at V and 3 bases at J, with 18 bases between. The CDR3 sequence is 17 residues long. The chain's CDR3 is CASSFSSSVGFNQPQHF. CDR3 sequence (DNA): TGTGCCAGCAGTTTTAGTAGTAGTGTGGGTTTCAATCAGCCCCAGCATTTT.

Regarding this clonotype: One end of the junction does not line up with germline, which may come from a read error. The chain links TRBV15 to TRBJ2-3; TRBD2 matches at 9 bases. CDR1 and CDR2 (germline): LNHNV, YYDKDF (reference sequence). The CDR3 is 19 residues long. The CDR3 loop reads CTTSRGRAGGPSSTDTQYF. The CDR3, as DNA: TGTACCACCAGCAGAGGCCGAGCGGGAGGCCCCTCTAGCACAGATACGCAGTATTTT.

This chain links TRBV6-2 or TRBV6-3 with TRBJ2-5; D is unclear. The CDR3 sequence is 16 residues long. Trimming cost V 5 bases and J 5 bases, with 21 bases left between them. Per the germline V gene, CDR1 is MNHEY and CDR2 is SVGEGT. CDR3 coding DNA: TGTGCCAGCAGTGTCCTCGGACGGTCGGAAATCGAGACCCAGTACTTC. Its translation: CASSVLGRSEIETQYF.

The chain links TRBV29-1 to TRBJ2-7; D not certain. The V end was cut by 1 base, the J end by 0 bases, with 10 bases between. CDR1 SQVTM and CDR2 ANQGSEA come from the germline V gene. The CDR3 contains 14 residues. CDR3 bases: TGCAGCGTTGAAGGGGCTGATAGCTCCTACGAGCAGTACTTC. Protein sequence: CSVEGADSSYEQYF.

V usage is TRBV6-6 and J usage is TRBJ2-7; 10 nucleotides align to TRBD2. The ends lost 1 base at V and 9 bases at J; junction bases unmatched: 9. The CDR3 loop spans 15 amino acids. CDR1 is MNHNY and CDR2 is SVGAGI in the germline V gene (reference sequence). DNA for the CDR3: TGTGCCAGCAGTTACTTAAGCGGGAGGGCCGGCGCGCAGTACTTC. Translated, it gives CASSYLSGRAGAQYF.

The sample holds a few counts of this clonotype. The rearrangement joins TRBV12-3 or TRBV12-4 to TRBJ2-3, with D maybe TRBD2 (5 bases). V was shortened by 6 bases and J by 2 bases, with 15 bases between the two germline ends. CDR3 size: 15 residues. As DNA, the CDR3 is TGTGCCAGCAGCAAAGGGCCGAGGGACACAGATACGCAGTATTTT. Protein: CASSKGPRDTDTQYF.

This clonotype was observed a handful of times. The CDR3 DNA reads TGTGCCAGCAGGCTACAGGGGGCGGTTGAAGCTTTCTTT. Translated: CASRLQGAVEAFF. The chain uses TRBV28 and TRBJ1-1; 9 bases agree with TRBD1. CDR1 is MDHEN and CDR2 is SYDVKM in the germline V gene. CDR3 length equals 13 residues. V lost 6 bases to trimming and J lost 7 bases; unmatched junction nucleotides: 6.

The chain has TRBV12-3 or TRBV12-4 and TRBJ1-5; 7 bases are a match to TRBD1. The V gene end was trimmed by 5 bases and the J gene end by 3 bases; junction bases not matched to a gene: 7. This CDR3 is 15 amino acids long. In DNA form, the CDR3 reads TGTGCCAGCAGTCTAGACAGGGTTATCAATCAGCCCCAGCATTTT. As protein: CASSLDRVINQPQHF.

The genes are TRBV11-2 and TRBJ1-5; weak D call: TRBD1 (6 bases). The CDR3 spans 15 residues. The germline V gene encodes CDR1 SGHAT and CDR2 FQNNGV. The germline V and J ends were trimmed by 6 bases and 1 base, with 13 bases remaining between them. CDR3 amino acids: CASRAYRASNQPQHF. In nucleotides, the CDR3 is TGTGCCAGCAGAGCCTACAGGGCCAGCAATCAGCCCCAGCATTTT.

This sequence joins TRBV5-1 and TRBJ1-1, with 9 bases matching TRBD1. Germline V CDR1 and CDR2: SGHRS, YFSETQ. Trimming took 4 bases from V and 4 from J; bases not matched to a gene: 11. The CDR3 runs to 16 residues. CDR3 nucleotide sequence: TGCGCCAGCAGCGGGGGGACAGGGTTTGTAAGCACTGAAGCTTTCTTT. Translation: CASSGGTGFVSTEAFF.

V usage is TRBV7-8 and J usage is TRBJ2-5; D not certain. Germline loops: CDR1 SGHVS, CDR2 FQNEAQ. The CDR3 covers 13 residues. V was pared by 5 bases and J by 3 bases, with 10 bases between. The CDR3 sequence: CASSPEVEETQYF. The CDR3 region has the DNA TGTGCCAGCAGCCCAGAGGTAGAAGAGACCCAGTACTTC.